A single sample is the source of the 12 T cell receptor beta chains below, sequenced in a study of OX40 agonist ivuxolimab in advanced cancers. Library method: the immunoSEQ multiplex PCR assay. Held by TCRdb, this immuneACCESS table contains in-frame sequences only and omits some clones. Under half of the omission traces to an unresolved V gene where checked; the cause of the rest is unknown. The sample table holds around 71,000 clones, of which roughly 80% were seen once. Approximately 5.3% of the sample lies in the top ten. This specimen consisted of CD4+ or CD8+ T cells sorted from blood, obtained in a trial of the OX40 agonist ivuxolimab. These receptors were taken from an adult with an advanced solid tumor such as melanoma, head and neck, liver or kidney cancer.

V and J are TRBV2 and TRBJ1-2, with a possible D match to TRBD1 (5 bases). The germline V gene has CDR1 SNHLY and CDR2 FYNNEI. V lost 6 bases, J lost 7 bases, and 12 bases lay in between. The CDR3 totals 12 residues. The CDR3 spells CASRPDKGGYTF. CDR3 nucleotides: TGTGCCAGCAGGCCGGACAAAGGTGGCTACACCTTC.

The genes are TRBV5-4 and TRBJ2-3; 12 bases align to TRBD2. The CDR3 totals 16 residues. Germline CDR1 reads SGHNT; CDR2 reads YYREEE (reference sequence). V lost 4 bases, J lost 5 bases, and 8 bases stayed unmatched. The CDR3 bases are TGTGCCAGCAGCATACGGACTAGCGGGGTCGGAGATACGCAGTATTTT. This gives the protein CASSIRTSGVGDTQYF. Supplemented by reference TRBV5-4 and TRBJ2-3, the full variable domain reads ETGVTQSPTHLIKTRGQQVTLRCSSQSGHNTVSWYQQALGQGPQFIFQYYREEENGRGNFPPRFSGLQFPNYSSELNVNALELDDSALYLCASSIRTSGVGDTQYFGPGTRLTVL.

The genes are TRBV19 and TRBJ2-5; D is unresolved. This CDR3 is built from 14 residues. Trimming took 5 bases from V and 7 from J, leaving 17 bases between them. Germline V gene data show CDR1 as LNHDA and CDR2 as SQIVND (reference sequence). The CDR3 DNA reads TGTGCCAGTAGTGAAGCCGGCTCCAAAGGGACCCAGTACTTC. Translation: CASSEAGSKGTQYF.

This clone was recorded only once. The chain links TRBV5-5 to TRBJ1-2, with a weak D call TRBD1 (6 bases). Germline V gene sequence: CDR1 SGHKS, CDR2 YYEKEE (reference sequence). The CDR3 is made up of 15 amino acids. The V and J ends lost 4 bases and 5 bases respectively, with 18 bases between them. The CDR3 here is CASSPAGATSYGYTF. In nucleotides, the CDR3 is TGTGCCAGCAGCCCGGCGGGGGCCACTAGTTATGGCTACACCTTC.

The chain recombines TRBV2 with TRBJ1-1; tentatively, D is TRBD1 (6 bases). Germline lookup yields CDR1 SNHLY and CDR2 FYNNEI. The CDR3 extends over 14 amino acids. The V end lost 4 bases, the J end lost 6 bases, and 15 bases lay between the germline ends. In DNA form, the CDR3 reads TGTGCCAGCAGTGCCGGGACAAGGGCCTCTGAAGCTTTCTTT. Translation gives CASSAGTRASEAFF. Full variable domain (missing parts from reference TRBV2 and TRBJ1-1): EPEVTQTPSHQVTQMGQEVILRCVPISNHLYFYWYRQILGQKVEFLVSFYNNEISEKSEIFDDQFSVERPDGSNFTLKIRSTKLEDSAMYFCASSAGTRASEAFFGQGTRLTVV.

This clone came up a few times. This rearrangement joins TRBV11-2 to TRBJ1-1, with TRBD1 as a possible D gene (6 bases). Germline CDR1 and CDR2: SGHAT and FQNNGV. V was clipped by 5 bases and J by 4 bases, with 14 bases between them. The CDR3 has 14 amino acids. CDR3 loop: CASSADDRLTEAFF. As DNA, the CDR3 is TGTGCCAGCAGCGCAGATGACAGGCTCACTGAAGCTTTCTTT.

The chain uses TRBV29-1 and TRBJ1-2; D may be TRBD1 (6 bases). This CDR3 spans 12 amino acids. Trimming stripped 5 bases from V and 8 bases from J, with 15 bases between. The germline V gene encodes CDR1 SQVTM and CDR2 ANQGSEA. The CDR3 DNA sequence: TGCAGCGTTTCCACAGGGAGGAACGGCTACACCTTC. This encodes CSVSTGRNGYTF. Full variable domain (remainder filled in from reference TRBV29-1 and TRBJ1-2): SAVISQKPSRDICQRGTSLTIQCQVDSQVTMMFWYRQQPGQSLTLIATANQGSEATYESGFVIDKFPISRPNLTFSTLTVSNMSPEDSSIYLCSVSTGRNGYTFGSGTRLTVV.

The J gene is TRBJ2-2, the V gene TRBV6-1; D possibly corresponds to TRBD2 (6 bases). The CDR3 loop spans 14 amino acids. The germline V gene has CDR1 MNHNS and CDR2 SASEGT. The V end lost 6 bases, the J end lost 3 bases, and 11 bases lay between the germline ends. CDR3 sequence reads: CASSQRRDTGELFF. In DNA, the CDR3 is TGTGCCAGCAGCCAAAGGAGGGACACCGGGGAGCTGTTTTTT.

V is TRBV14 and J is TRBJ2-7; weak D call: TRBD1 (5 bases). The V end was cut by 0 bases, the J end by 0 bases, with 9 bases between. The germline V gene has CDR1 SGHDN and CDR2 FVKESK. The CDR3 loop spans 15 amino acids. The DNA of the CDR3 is TGTGCCAGCAGCCAAGAGGCAGGGCCCTCCTACGAGCAGTACTTC. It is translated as CASSQEAGPSYEQYF.

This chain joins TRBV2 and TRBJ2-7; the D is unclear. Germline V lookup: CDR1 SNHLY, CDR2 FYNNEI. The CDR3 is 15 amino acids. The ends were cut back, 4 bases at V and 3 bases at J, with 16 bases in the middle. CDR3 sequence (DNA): TGTGCCAGCAGTGGGGGTTACCGAGAAGGCTACGAGCAGTACTTC. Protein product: CASSGGYREGYEQYF.

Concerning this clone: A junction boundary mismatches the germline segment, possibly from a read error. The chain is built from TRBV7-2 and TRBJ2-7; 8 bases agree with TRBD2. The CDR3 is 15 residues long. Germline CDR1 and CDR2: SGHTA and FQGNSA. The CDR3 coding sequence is TGTGCCAGCAGCTTAGTAGGTAGCGGGACCTACGGGCAGTACTTC. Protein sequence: CASSLVGSGTYGQYF.

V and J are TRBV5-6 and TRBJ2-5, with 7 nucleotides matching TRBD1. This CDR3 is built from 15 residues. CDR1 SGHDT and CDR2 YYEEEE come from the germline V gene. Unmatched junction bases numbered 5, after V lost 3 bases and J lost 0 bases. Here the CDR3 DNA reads TGTGCCAGCAGCTGGGGACAGCCCTACCAAGAGACCCAGTACTTC. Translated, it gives CASSWGQPYQETQYF.